The T cell receptor (beta chain) under discussion was sequenced for a study of blood T cell repertoires in COVID-19. Across the study: Material from acute and convalescent COVID-19 was sourced from the United States, Italy and Spain. Sources were T cells, B-cell-depleted T cells, or PBMCs; the material itself was cDNA or gDNA.

Per the authors' pipeline: Nucleated cell counts were estimated from reference gene primer amplification. Some clones are missing from TCRdb's copy, which holds only in-frame ones; the method was immunoSEQ multiplex PCR. From that table come the V and J calls and clone size; the DNA was used to work out D and trimming. The sample lists more than 75,000 clones, about 91% occurring once. The clonotype comes from a woman older than 75 with acute or convalescent COVID-19. Sequencing was done on a sample of peripheral blood.

This CDR3 is CAIRPDSSPNEQYF. For the CDR3, the DNA is TGTGCCATCAGACCAGACAGTTCCCCCAACGAGCAGTACTTC. The chain is built from TRBV10-3 and TRBJ2-7, with D tentatively TRBD1 (5 bases). CDR1 and CDR2 (germline): ENHRY, SYGVKD. Trimming took 6 bases from V and 5 from J, leaving 17 bases between them. The CDR3 covers 14 residues.